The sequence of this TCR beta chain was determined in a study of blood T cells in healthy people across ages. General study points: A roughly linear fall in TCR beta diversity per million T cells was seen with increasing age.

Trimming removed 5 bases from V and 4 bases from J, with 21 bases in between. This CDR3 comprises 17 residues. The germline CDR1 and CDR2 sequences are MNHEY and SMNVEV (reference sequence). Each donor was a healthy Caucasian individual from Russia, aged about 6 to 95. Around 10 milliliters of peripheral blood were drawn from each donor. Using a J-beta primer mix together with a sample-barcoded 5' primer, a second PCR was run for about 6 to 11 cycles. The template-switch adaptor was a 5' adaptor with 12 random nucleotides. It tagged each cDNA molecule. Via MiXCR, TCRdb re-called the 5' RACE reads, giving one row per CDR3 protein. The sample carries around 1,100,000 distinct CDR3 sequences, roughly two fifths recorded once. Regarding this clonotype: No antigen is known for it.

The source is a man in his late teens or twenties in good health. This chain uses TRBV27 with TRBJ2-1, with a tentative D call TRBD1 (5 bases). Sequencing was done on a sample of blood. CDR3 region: CASSTPPFDRSYNEQFF. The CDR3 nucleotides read TGTGCCAGCAGTACTCCCCCCTTCGACAGATCATACAATGAGCAGTTCTTC.